This T cell receptor beta chain stems from a study of T cell responses to AZD1222 COVID-19 vaccine. Per germline, CDR1 MDHEN and CDR2 SYDVKM. V was trimmed by 6 bases and J by 4 bases, leaving 19 bases between them. The CDR3 runs 16 residues. Profiling relied on immunoSEQ multiplex PCR, and the TCRdb table lists in-frame clones only, not all of them. The sample lists 90,000 to 100,000 clones, around 88% occurring once. The sample here was peripheral blood, taken on day 0 of AZD1222 vaccination. The chain employs TRBV28 and TRBJ1-3; D might be TRBD1 (5 bases). The TCR originated in an adult in good health. CDR3 sequence reads: CASSPPPSGAGNTIYF. DNA of the CDR3: TGTGCCAGCAGCCCCCCCCCTTCTGGGGCCGGAAACACCATATATTTT.